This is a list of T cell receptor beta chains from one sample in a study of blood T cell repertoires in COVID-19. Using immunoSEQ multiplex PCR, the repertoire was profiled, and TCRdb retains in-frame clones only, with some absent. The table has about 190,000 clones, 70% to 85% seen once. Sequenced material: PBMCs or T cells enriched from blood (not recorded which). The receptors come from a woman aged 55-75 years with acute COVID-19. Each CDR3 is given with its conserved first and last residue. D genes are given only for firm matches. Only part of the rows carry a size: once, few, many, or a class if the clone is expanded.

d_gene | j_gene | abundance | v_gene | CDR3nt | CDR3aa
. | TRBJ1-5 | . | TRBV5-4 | TGTGCCAGCAGCATAGGACTCACGGATAGCAATCAGCCCCAGCATTTT | CASSIGLTDSNQPQHF
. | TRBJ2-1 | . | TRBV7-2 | TGTGCCAGCAGCTTGGACGAGGGTGTCTACAATGAGCAGTTCTTC | CASSLDEGVYNEQFF
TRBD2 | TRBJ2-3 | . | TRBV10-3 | TGTGCCATCAGCCGCGAACGGGGGGCAGATACGCAGTATTTT | CAISRERGADTQYF
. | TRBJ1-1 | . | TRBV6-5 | TGTGCCAGCAGTCCCACAGGGCTGAACACTGAAGCTTTCTTT | CASSPTGLNTEAFF
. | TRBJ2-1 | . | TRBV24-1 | TGTGCCACCAGAGTACAGGTATTTACGATAAATGAGCAGTTCTTC | CATRVQVFTINEQFF
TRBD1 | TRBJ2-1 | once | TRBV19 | TGTGCCAGTAACCCTTGGAAGGGACAGGGTATTGGCAATGAGCAGTTCTTC | CASNPWKGQGIGNEQFF
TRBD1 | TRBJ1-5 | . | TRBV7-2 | TGTGCCAGCAGCCAACAGGGGAAGCCCCAGCATTTT | CASSQQGKPQHF
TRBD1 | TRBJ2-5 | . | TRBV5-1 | TGCGCCAGCAGCCAGACAGGGGTAGCAGAGACCCAGTACTTC | CASSQTGVAETQYF
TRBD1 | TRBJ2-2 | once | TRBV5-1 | TGCGCCAGCAGCTTGGGGAACATAGACAGGGCCACCGGGGAGCTGTTTTTT | CASSLGNIDRATGELFF
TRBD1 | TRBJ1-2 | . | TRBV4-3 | TGCGCCAGCAGCCAACCCGACAGGGGGCTTCGAGGCTACACCTTC | CASSQPDRGLRGYTF
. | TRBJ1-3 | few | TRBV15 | TGTGCCACCAGCAGAGATGCAGGGTATGGAAACACCATATATTTT | CATSRDAGYGNTIYF
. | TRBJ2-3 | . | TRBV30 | TGTGCCTGGACGATGGGGCCTACGCAGTATTTT | CAWTMGPTQYF